The 28 T cell receptor beta chains below all came from one sample that was sequenced in a study of blood T cell repertoires in COVID-19. The method was immunoSEQ multiplex PCR; TCRdb's version includes in-frame clones alone and lacks a portion of them. The table records 280,000 or so clones, 65% to 90% of them present only once. Sequencing was done on a sample of peripheral blood. The receptors were gathered from a human donor in a cohort sampled during active COVID-19.

Comments on this clone: This specimen includes other DNA sequences encoding the same CDR3. V and J are TRBV19 and TRBJ2-2; possible D gene TRBD1, 7 bases. Germline V gene data show CDR1 as LNHDA and CDR2 as SQIVND (reference sequence). The CDR3 has 15 amino acids. Trimming took off 5 bases at V and 0 bases at J, with 10 bases between the two ends. The DNA of the CDR3 is TGTGCCAGTAGTGGCGGGACAGCGAACACCGGGGAGCTGTTTTTT. Its protein product is CASSGGTANTGELFF.

The chain joins TRBV30 to TRBJ1-1; D is undetermined. Germline CDR1 is GTSNPN and CDR2 is SVGIG (reference sequence). The CDR3 consists of 15 residues. V gave up 4 bases and J gave up 0 bases, with 15 bases separating them. The CDR3 sequence is CAWNPLAGMNTEAFF. CDR3 DNA: TGTGCCTGGAACCCCTTGGCTGGTATGAACACTGAAGCTTTCTTT.

The J gene is TRBJ2-3, the V gene TRBV10-3; D unclear. Germline V CDR1 and CDR2: ENHRY, SYGVKD. This CDR3 region has 13 residues. V shed 5 bases and J shed 5 bases, with 11 bases lying between them. CDR3 protein: CAISSLGVDTQYF. In nucleotides, the CDR3 is TGTGCCATCAGTTCCCTAGGAGTAGATACGCAGTATTTT.

The rearrangement uses TRBV6-5 and TRBJ1-4; D is uncertain. Trimming cost V 2 bases and J 3 bases, with 7 bases left between them. The V gene's germline CDR1 is MNHEY and CDR2 SVGAGI. The CDR3 consists of 14 residues. Here the CDR3 reads CASSYGGANEKLFF. CDR3 coding DNA: TGTGCCAGCAGTTACGGCGGAGCTAATGAAAAACTGTTTTTT.

The chain combines TRBV5-1 with TRBJ1-4; D is possibly TRBD1 (6 bases). This CDR3 is 15 amino acids long. Trimming shortened V by 0 bases and J by 5 bases, and 11 bases separated the two germline ends. Germline values: CDR1 SGHRS, CDR2 YFSETQ. Here the CDR3 DNA reads TGCGCCAGCAGCTTGGTTGGGGGCGAAAATGAAAAACTGTTTTTT. Its translation is CASSLVGGENEKLFF.

The rearrangement uses TRBV28 and TRBJ1-1, with TRBD1 as a possible D gene (6 bases). Trimming took off 6 bases at V and 2 bases at J, with 16 bases between the two ends. Germline V gene lookup returns CDR1 MDHEN and CDR2 SYDVKM. The CDR3 loop spans 15 amino acids. The CDR3 DNA reads TGTGCCAGCAGCCCCCTGGACAGCCTAAACACTGAAGCTTTCTTT. Translated, it gives CASSPLDSLNTEAFF.

This chain joins TRBV19 and TRBJ1-2; D possibly corresponds to TRBD1 (6 bases). CDR1 and CDR2 (germline): LNHDA, SQIVND (reference sequence). Trimming pared 7 bases from V and 6 bases from J, leaving 12 bases between. The length of the CDR3 is 12 residues. The CDR3, as DNA: TGTGCCAGTAAGCCCAGGGGTGATGGCTACACCTTC. Amino acids: CASKPRGDGYTF.

V is TRBV19 and J is TRBJ2-1; TRBD2 matches at 9 bases. In germline, CDR1 is LNHDA, CDR2 SQIVND (reference sequence). CDR3 size: 16 residues. Trimming took 2 bases from V and 4 from J; bases not matched to a gene: 6. The CDR3 is CASSISGLAKYNEQFF. The CDR3 DNA is TGTGCCAGTAGTATAAGTGGACTAGCGAAGTACAATGAGCAGTTCTTC.

The V gene is TRBV6-1, the J gene TRBJ2-7; D is unresolved. CDR3 length: 14 residues. Trimming cost V 0 bases and J 2 bases, with 8 bases left between them. Germline values: CDR1 MNHNS, CDR2 SASEGT. CDR3 in DNA: TGTGCCAGCAGTGAAGCGAAGCCCCCCTACGAGCAGTACTTC. Protein product: CASSEAKPPYEQYF.

The chain links TRBV10-3 to TRBJ1-5; the match to TRBD1 covers 8 bases. The trim removed 0 bases at V and 0 bases at J, leaving 7 bases unmatched. Germline V CDR1 and CDR2: ENHRY, SYGVKD. This CDR3 has 18 residues. The CDR3 bases are TGTGCCATCAGTGAGTCAGACAGGGGTACACATAGCAATCAGCCCCAGCATTTT. It yields the protein CAISESDRGTHSNQPQHF.

This rearrangement joins TRBV11-2 to TRBJ2-5; tentative D call: TRBD1 (5 bases). CDR1 is SGHAT and CDR2 is FQNNGV in the germline V gene. The CDR3 length is 15 residues. Trimming shortened V by 6 bases and J by 4 bases, and 18 bases separated the two germline ends. CDR3 loop: CASRLHPGNSETQYF. The DNA of the CDR3 is TGTGCCAGCAGACTCCACCCAGGGAATTCAGAGACCCAGTACTTC.

This rearrangement joins TRBV5-1 to TRBJ1-6, with 8 bases that match TRBD1. Germline trimming cut 2 bases from V and 10 bases from J; bases unmatched to any gene: 5. The CDR3 consists of 14 residues. CDR1 is SGHRS and CDR2 is YFSETQ in the germline V gene. The CDR3 spells CASSFQGAQSPLHF. Written as DNA, the CDR3 is TGCGCCAGCAGCTTCCAGGGGGCTCAATCACCCCTCCACTTT.

The chain links TRBV5-6 to TRBJ2-1; D is uncertain. Germline CDR1 reads SGHDT; CDR2 reads YYEEEE. Trimming stripped 4 bases from V and 14 bases from J, with 13 bases between. This CDR3 is built from 11 residues. The CDR3 DNA reads TGTGCCAGCAGCCGAGGAGTGTCTGAGTTCTTC. Encoded protein: CASSRGVSEFF. Full variable domain (outside the CDR3, taken from reference TRBV5-6 and TRBJ2-1): DAGVTQSPTHLIKTRGQQVTLRCSPKSGHDTVSWYQQALGQGPQFIFQYYEEEERQRGNFPDRFSGHQFPNYSSELNVNALLLGDSALYLCASSRGVSEFFGPGTRLTVL.

The chain combines TRBV5-1 with TRBJ1-4; 8 positions match TRBD1. Germline V lookup: CDR1 SGHRS, CDR2 YFSETQ. The V and J ends lost 3 bases and 3 bases, in that order; junction bases with no gene match: 4. The CDR3 runs to 15 residues. CDR3 residues: CASSSNRGSNEKLFF. The CDR3 nucleotides read TGCGCCAGCAGCTCCAACAGGGGGTCTAATGAAAAACTGTTTTTT.

The chain couples TRBV10-2 to TRBJ2-2, with a possible D match to TRBD1 (6 bases). Germline V CDR1 and CDR2: WSHSY, SAAADI. CDR3 length equals 15 residues. Trimming took off 7 bases at V and 0 bases at J, with 12 bases between the two ends. The chain's CDR3 is CASNPQGSNTGELFF. As DNA, the CDR3 is TGCGCCAGCAACCCACAGGGCTCGAACACCGGGGAGCTGTTTTTT.

This chain links TRBV9 with TRBJ2-1; 8 bases are shared with TRBD2. Germline-derived CDR1 and CDR2 are SGDLS and YYNGEE. The V gene end was trimmed by 1 base and the J gene end by 4 bases; junction bases not matched to a gene: 4. The CDR3 consists of 15 residues. CDR3 nucleotides: TGTGCCAGCAGCGTAAACGGGAGGGATTACAATGAGCAGTTCTTC. The encoded protein is CASSVNGRDYNEQFF. The full variable domain, its missing parts supplied by reference TRBV9 and TRBJ2-1, is DSGVTQTPKHLITATGQRVTLRCSPRSGDLSVYWYQQSLDQGLQFLIQYYNGEERAKGNILERFSAQQFPDLHSELNLSSLELGDSALYFCASSVNGRDYNEQFFGPGTRLTVL.

The chain employs TRBV6-4 and TRBJ2-1; 7 bases align to TRBD2. There are 12 residues in the CDR3. The V gene end was trimmed by 3 bases and the J gene end by 11 bases; junction bases not matched to a gene: 4. Germline assignment: CDR1 MRHNA and CDR2 SNTAGT. CDR3 coding DNA: TGTGCCAGCAGTGATGTGCGGGAGAAGCAGTTCTTC. It is translated as CASSDVREKQFF.

The chain employs TRBV29-1 and TRBJ2-3; TRBD2 agrees at 12 bases. The CDR3 runs to 15 residues. J gave up 6 bases and V 5 bases, and 9 bases lay outside the gene matches. CDR1 SQVTM and CDR2 ANQGSEA come from the germline V gene. The CDR3, as DNA: TGCAGCGTTCCTCGACTAGCGGGAGTGTACGATACGCAGTATTTT. This codes for CSVPRLAGVYDTQYF.

This chain joins TRBV28 and TRBJ1-2, with 7 bases lining up with TRBD1. The CDR3 is 14 residues long. Germline assignment: CDR1 MDHEN and CDR2 SYDVKM. The junction had 5 bases not matched to a gene; V was cut back by 4 bases and J by 3 bases. CDR3 bases: TGTGCCAGCAGTTCGACAGGGTGGGACTATGGCTACACCTTC. Its protein is CASSSTGWDYGYTF.

This sequence joins TRBV3-1 (or the pseudogene TRBV3-2) and TRBJ1-5; D may be TRBD1 (5 bases). This CDR3 is 13 amino acids long. CDR1 is LGHDT, CDR2 YNNKEL, per germline (reference sequence). V lost 8 bases, J lost 4 bases, and 12 bases lay in between. The CDR3 loop reads CASGRAKNQPQHF. The CDR3 nucleotides read TGTGCCAGCGGCAGGGCGAAAAATCAGCCCCAGCATTTT.

The CDR3 DNA is TGTGCCAGCAGCTTCGGAGACTTTGCCGGGGAGCTGTTTTTT. This gives the protein CASSFGDFAGELFF. The V gene is TRBV11-2, the J gene TRBJ2-2; D ambiguous. Germline loops: CDR1 SGHAT, CDR2 FQNNGV. There are 14 residues in the CDR3. The germline V and J ends were trimmed by 3 bases and 6 bases, with 11 bases remaining between them.

This rearrangement joins TRBV23-1 to TRBJ2-1, with 10 bases that match TRBD1. TRBV23-1 is sorted into the ORF group, with uncertain function. The CDR3 is 18 amino acids. V lost 11 bases, J lost 11 bases, and 27 bases stayed unmatched. The CDR3 reads CAADPPPGQGSDISKQFF. CDR3 coding DNA: TGCGCCGCCGACCCCCCCCCGGGACAGGGGTCGGATATCTCAAAGCAGTTCTTC.

The genes are TRBV12-3 or TRBV12-4 and TRBJ2-3; the D gene is possibly TRBD2 (5 bases). The CDR3 spans 13 residues. Between the trimmed V and J ends, which lost 6 bases and 4 bases, there was a span of 11 bases. CDR3 protein: CASSQLGSDTQYF. The CDR3 nucleotides read TGTGCCAGCAGCCAACTAGGTTCAGATACGCAGTATTTT.

The V and J genes are TRBV3-1 (or the pseudogene TRBV3-2) and TRBJ2-5, with D possibly TRBD2 on 5 matching bases. The germline V and J ends were trimmed by 8 bases and 2 bases, with 9 bases remaining between them. Germline V gives CDR1 LGHDT, CDR2 YNNKEL (reference sequence). The CDR3 has 12 amino acids. CDR3 amino acids: CASSRGQETQYF. DNA of the CDR3: TGTGCCAGCTCCCGGGGACAAGAGACCCAGTACTTC.

This chain links TRBV7-8 with TRBJ2-1; D might be TRBD2 (6 bases). The CDR3 loop spans 15 amino acids. V gave up 5 bases and J gave up 4 bases, with 15 bases separating them. Germline lookup yields CDR1 SGHVS and CDR2 FQNEAQ. The CDR3 spells CASSRRRGRYNEQFF. DNA for the CDR3: TGTGCCAGCAGCCGGAGGAGGGGTAGGTACAATGAGCAGTTCTTC.

V and J are TRBV30 and TRBJ1-5; 7 nucleotides line up with TRBD1. Germline V gene lookup returns CDR1 GTSNPN and CDR2 SVGIG (reference sequence). This CDR3 spans 13 amino acids. J was trimmed by 7 bases and V by 3 bases; bases with no gene match: 6. CDR3 sequence: CAWSDRGGQPQHF. The CDR3 bases are TGTGCCTGGAGCGATAGAGGGGGCCAGCCCCAGCATTTT.

The sample holds a few counts of this clone. The V gene is TRBV7-8, the J gene TRBJ2-2; weak D call: TRBD2 (6 bases). CDR3 length equals 16 residues. CDR1 is SGHVS and CDR2 is FQNEAQ in the germline V gene. V lost 1 base to trimming and J lost 5 bases, with 14 bases between them. In nucleotides, the CDR3 is TGTGCCAGCAGCTTAGGAGATAGCGGAAGGACCGGGGAGCTGTTTTTT. Translating gives CASSLGDSGRTGELFF.

This chain joins TRBV14 and TRBJ1-2; no reliable D call. Germline CDR1 reads SGHDN; CDR2 reads FVKESK. CDR3 length equals 17 residues. Trimming took 4 bases from V and 0 from J, leaving 18 bases between them. In DNA, the CDR3 is TGTGCCAGCAGCCTTCTTACCCTGGCGGATTCTAACTATGGCTACACCTTC. It encodes CASSLLTLADSNYGYTF.